This T cell receptor (beta chain) is drawn from a study of cytomegalovirus exposure and HLA in healthy donors. Overall study findings and caveats: Among the sequence variants, a highly shared cluster was likely an artifact of sequencing. Most subjects had HLA-A and HLA-B alleles reportedly predicted accurately by TCR beta sequences.

CDR3 length: 16 residues. Trimming took 0 bases from V and 4 from J; bases not matched to a gene: 7. In germline, CDR1 is SGHDN, CDR2 FVKESK. Vbeta (60) and Jbeta (13) primers were used in the PCR. Generated by immunoSEQ multiplex PCR, the TCRdb table keeps only in-frame clones and is missing some. The sample consists of approximately 210,000 clones, 60% to 80% of them appearing once. As for this clone: What it recognizes is unknown.

Unrecorded immune exposures were likely, despite nominal health at sampling. The chain recombines TRBV14 with TRBJ2-3; 7 bases fit TRBD2. Sequences were obtained from PBMCs. The source of this sequence is a male donor in good health and CMV-seronegative. CDR3 loop: CASSQDRGLEADTQYF. DNA for the CDR3: TGTGCCAGCAGCCAAGACAGAGGACTAGAGGCAGATACGCAGTATTTT.